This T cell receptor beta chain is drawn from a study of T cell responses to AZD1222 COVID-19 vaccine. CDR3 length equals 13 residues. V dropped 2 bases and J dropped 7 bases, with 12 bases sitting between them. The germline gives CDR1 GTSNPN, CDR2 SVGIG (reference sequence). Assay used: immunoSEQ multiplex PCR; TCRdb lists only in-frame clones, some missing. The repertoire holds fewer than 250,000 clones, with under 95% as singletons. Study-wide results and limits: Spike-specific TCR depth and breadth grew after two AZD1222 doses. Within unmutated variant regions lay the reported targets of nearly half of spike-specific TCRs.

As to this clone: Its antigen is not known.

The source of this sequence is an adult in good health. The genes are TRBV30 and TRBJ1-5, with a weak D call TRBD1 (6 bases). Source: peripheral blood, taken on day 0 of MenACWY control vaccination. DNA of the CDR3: TGTGCCTGGAGTCCAGGGGCTTGGCAGCCCCAGCATTTT. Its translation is CAWSPGAWQPQHF.